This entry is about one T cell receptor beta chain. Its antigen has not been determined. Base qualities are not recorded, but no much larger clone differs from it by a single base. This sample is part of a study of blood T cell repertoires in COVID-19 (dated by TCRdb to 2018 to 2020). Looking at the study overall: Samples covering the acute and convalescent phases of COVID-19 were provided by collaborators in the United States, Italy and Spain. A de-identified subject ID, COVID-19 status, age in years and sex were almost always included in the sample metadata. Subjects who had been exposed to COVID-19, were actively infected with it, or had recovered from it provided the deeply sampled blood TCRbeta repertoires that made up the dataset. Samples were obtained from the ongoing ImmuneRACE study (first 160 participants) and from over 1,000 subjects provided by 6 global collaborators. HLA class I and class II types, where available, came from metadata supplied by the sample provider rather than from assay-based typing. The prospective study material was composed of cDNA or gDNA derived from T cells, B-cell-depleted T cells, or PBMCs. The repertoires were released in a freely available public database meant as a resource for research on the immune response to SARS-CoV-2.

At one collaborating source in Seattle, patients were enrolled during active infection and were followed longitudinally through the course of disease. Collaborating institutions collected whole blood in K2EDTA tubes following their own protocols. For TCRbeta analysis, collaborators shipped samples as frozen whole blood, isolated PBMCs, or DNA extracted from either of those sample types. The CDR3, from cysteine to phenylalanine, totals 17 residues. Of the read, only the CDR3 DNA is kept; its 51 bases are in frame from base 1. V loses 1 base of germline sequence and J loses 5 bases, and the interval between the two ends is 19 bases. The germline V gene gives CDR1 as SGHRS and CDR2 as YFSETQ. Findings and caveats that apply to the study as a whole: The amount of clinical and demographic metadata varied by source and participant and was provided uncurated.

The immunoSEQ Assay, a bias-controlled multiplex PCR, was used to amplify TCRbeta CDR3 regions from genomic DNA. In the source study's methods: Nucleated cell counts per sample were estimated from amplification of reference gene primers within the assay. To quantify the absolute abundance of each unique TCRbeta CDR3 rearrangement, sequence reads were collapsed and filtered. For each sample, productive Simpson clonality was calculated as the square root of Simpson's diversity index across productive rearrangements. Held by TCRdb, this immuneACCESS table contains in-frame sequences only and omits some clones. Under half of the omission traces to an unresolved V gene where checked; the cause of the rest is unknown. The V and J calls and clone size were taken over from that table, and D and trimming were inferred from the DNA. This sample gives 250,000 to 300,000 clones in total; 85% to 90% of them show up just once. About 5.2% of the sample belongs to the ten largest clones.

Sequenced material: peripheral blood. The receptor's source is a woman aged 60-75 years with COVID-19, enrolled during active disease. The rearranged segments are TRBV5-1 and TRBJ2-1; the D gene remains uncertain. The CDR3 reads CASSLRSTTRGDNEQFF. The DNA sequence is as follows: TGCGCCAGCAGCTTGAGGAGTACGACGCGCGGAGACAATGAGCAGTTCTTC.